The entry below gives a single TCR beta chain sequence along with its context. CDR1 is LNHDA and CDR2 is SQIVND in the germline V gene (reference sequence). The CDR3 covers 16 residues. Germline trimming cut 6 bases from V and 4 bases from J; bases unmatched to any gene: 8. The source of the sample is a study of sequential checkpoint blockade in melanoma. Study-wide background: Randomization was 1:1 between first-line nivolumab→ipilimumab and ipilimumab→nivolumab. Each arm's sequence ended with maintenance nivolumab.

The repertoire was sequenced with immunoSEQ multiplex PCR; TCRdb's copy has only in-frame clones and lacks some. The data show some 6,900 clones, about 84% seen once. The treatment is: randomized to nivolumab then ipilimumab (arm A) or the reverse (arm B). None of the patients previously received DNA-damaging chemotherapy. From thawed PBMCs, live CD3+CD8+ cells negative for CD19 and CD56 were sorted. The receptor was isolated from a human donor with melanoma. The rearrangement uses TRBV19 and TRBJ2-5, with 13 nucleotides matching TRBD2. Sequenced material: CD8+ T cells sorted from blood (inferred from file names), taken from a patient given nivolumab and ipilimumab in sequence. The CDR3 reads CASRDWTSGSRETQYF. The CDR3, as DNA: TGTGCCAGTAGGGACTGGACTAGCGGGAGTCGAGAGACCCAGTACTTC.